The clone carrying this T cell receptor beta chain has just one count. Its antigen is currently unknown. The V gene's germline CDR1 is MNHEY and CDR2 SVGAGI. This CDR3 comprises 16 residues. Trimming cost V 0 bases and J 5 bases; bases outside gene matches: 9. This table comes from immunoSEQ multiplex PCR, and its TCRdb copy is limited to in-frame clones, with some not included. The sample consists of about 88,000 clones, roughly 82% of them appearing once. The sample's time point: baseline, week 1 (first vaccination visit). Treatment here: pre-vaccination baseline after standard-of-care therapy. New astrocytomas of WHO grade 3 or 4 that were IDH1-mutant and ATRX-lost were found in the donors. The sample comes from a study of a mutant IDH1 vaccine in newly diagnosed glioma. Findings and caveats of the study: Apparently unrelated to pseudoprogression were changes in the top peripheral T cell clonotypes.

Sequences were derived from PBMCs, sampled from a glioma patient treated with radiotherapy, temozolomide or both. This TCR was recovered from a man aged 40-49 years with glioma. Some clones in this sample may be carry-over from other donors' samples. The V call is TRBV6-5, the J call TRBJ2-7, with 8 bases that match TRBD2. The CDR3 nucleotides are TGTGCCAGCAGTTACTCTTATTCCGGCGGGGGGCACGAGCAGTACTTC. Translation gives CASSYSYSGGGHEQYF.